The rows below give T cell receptor beta chains drawn from one sample of a study of blood T cell repertoires in COVID-19. Sequencing was performed with immunoSEQ multiplex PCR; in TCRdb, only in-frame clones are kept and a portion is missing. The sample contains around 190,000 clones, roughly nine tenths of which appear only once. The sequencing sample was made of peripheral blood. The receptors shown here come from a man aged 18 to 35 who had recovered from COVID-19. Both conserved end residues are part of each CDR3. The D gene is left open where the match is weak. The listing skips clone size in some rows; elsewhere it reads once, few, many or a size class.

j_call d_call cdr3_length clone_size v_call cdr3_aa cdr3_nt
TRBJ1-1 NA 16 few TRBV11-2 CASRPLGWGLNTEAFF TGTGCCAGCAGACCCTTAGGATGGGGCCTGAACACTGAAGCTTTCTTT
TRBJ2-7 NA 15 NA TRBV9 CASSVVGDNNYEQYF TGTGCCAGCAGCGTAGTGGGGGACAACAACTACGAGCAGTACTTC
TRBJ1-1 TRBD1 12 NA TRBV12-3/TRBV12-4 CASSWDRDEAFF TGTGCCAGCAGTTGGGACAGGGACGAAGCTTTCTTT
TRBJ2-2 TRBD2 17 NA TRBV5-4 CASSLMTSGRNAGELFF TGTGCCAGCAGCCTAATGACTAGCGGGAGAAACGCCGGGGAGCTGTTTTTT
TRBJ2-3 NA 15 NA TRBV6-5 CASSSGTRRRDTQYF TGTGCCAGCAGCTCCGGGACACGGCGTCGGGATACGCAGTATTTT
TRBJ2-3 TRBD2 15 NA TRBV5-1 CASTQTSGSSDTQYF TGCGCCAGCACTCAGACTAGCGGGAGTTCTGATACGCAGTATTTT
TRBJ2-2 NA 15 NA TRBV24-1 CATSNRNRDTGELFF TGTGCCACCAGTAATAGGAACAGGGACACCGGGGAGCTGTTTTTT
TRBJ2-2 NA 15 NA TRBV9 CASSSRTPNTGELFF TGTGCCAGCAGCTCACGGACTCCGAACACCGGGGAGCTGTTTTTT
TRBJ2-3 TRBD1 15 NA TRBV19 CASSRGQGSTDTQYF TGTGCCAGTAGTCGTGGACAGGGTAGCACAGATACGCAGTATTTT
TRBJ2-4 NA 13 NA TRBV9 CASSAGGKNIQYF TGTGCCAGCAGTGCGGGCGGTAAAAACATTCAGTACTTC
TRBJ2-1 TRBD2 13 NA TRBV27 CASSAREGDEQFF TGTGCCAGCAGTGCCCGGGAGGGGGATGAGCAGTTCTTC
TRBJ1-1 NA 14 NA TRBV6-2/TRBV6-3 CASSYQDSNTEAFF TGTGCCAGCAGTTACCAGGACAGCAACACTGAAGCTTTCTTT
TRBJ2-7 NA 17 NA TRBV27 CASSFRVGWGEDYEQYF TGTGCCAGCAGTTTTAGGGTAGGGTGGGGCGAAGACTACGAGCAGTACTTC
TRBJ2-4 TRBD1 16 NA TRBV5-1 CASSQGASLAKNIQYF TGCGCCAGCAGCCAGGGGGCCTCCCTAGCCAAAAACATTCAGTACTTC
TRBJ2-7 NA 13 once TRBV27 CASSPDSSYEQYF TGTGCCAGCAGCCCCGACAGCTCCTACGAGCAGTACTTC
TRBJ1-1 NA 13 NA TRBV29-1 CSVGGQLYTEAFF TGCAGCGTAGGCGGACAGCTTTACACTGAAGCTTTCTTT
TRBJ1-1 TRBD1 15 NA TRBV15 CATSRGTGGFTEAFF TGTGCCACCAGCAGGGGGACAGGGGGCTTCACTGAAGCTTTCTTT
TRBJ1-4 NA 14 NA TRBV19 CASSRGSTGEKLFF TGTGCCAGTAGTAGGGGTTCTACGGGAGAAAAACTGTTTTTT
TRBJ1-5 NA 16 NA TRBV4-1 CASSQDLPGYSQPQHF TGCGCCAGCAGCCAAGATCTCCCTGGTTACAGCCAGCCCCAGCATTTT
TRBJ2-7 TRBD2 14 NA TRBV28 CASSSGTSFYEQYF TGTGCCAGCAGCTCCGGGACTAGCTTCTACGAGCAGTACTTC
TRBJ1-1 NA 13 NA TRBV15 CATSRVSSYEAFF TGTGCCACCAGCAGAGTTAGCAGCTACGAAGCTTTCTTT
TRBJ2-7 NA 11 NA TRBV30 CAWTSRYEQYF TGTGCCTGGACTAGTCGTTACGAGCAGTACTTC
TRBJ2-2 NA 14 NA TRBV6-5 CATNRQANTGELFF TGTGCCACAAATCGACAGGCAAACACCGGGGAGCTGTTTTTT
TRBJ2-7 NA 12 NA TRBV2 CASSDRHYEQYF TGTGCCAGCAGTGACAGGCACTACGAGCAGTACTTC
TRBJ1-1 NA 12 NA TRBV6-2/TRBV6-3 CASSYSGVEAFF TGTGCCAGCAGTTACTCGGGAGTTGAAGCTTTCTTT
TRBJ2-5 TRBD1 14 NA TRBV5-6 CASSPGQDQETQYF TGTGCCAGCAGCCCGGGACAGGACCAAGAGACCCAGTACTTC
TRBJ1-5 TRBD1 15 NA TRBV19 CASSLWDSENQPQHF TGTGCCAGTAGTTTGTGGGACAGCGAAAATCAGCCCCAGCATTTT
TRBJ2-7 TRBD2 16 NA TRBV4-2 CASSHSGVAGEGEQYF TGTGCCAGCAGCCACTCCGGGGTAGCGGGAGAGGGCGAGCAGTACTTC
TRBJ2-1 TRBD1 13 NA TRBV6-5 CASRTGGRNEQFF TGTGCCAGCAGGACAGGGGGAAGGAATGAGCAGTTCTTC
TRBJ2-1 NA 15 once TRBV5-1 CASSLGPDYYNEQFF TGCGCCAGCAGCTTGGGTCCAGACTACTACAATGAGCAGTTCTTC
TRBJ2-1 TRBD2 18 NA TRBV4-3 CASSQAGGTSGRYHEQFF TGCGCCAGCAGCCAAGCGGGCGGGACTAGCGGGAGGTACCATGAGCAGTTCTTC
TRBJ2-5 NA 15 NA TRBV18 CASSPSGGTPETQYF TGTGCCAGCTCACCTAGTGGGGGGACCCCAGAGACCCAGTACTTC
TRBJ2-1 NA 16 NA TRBV18 CASSPSERAETGEQFF TGTGCCAGCTCACCATCCGAGCGGGCCGAAACGGGTGAGCAGTTCTTC
TRBJ1-6 NA 13 NA TRBV6-5 CASRQGLNSPLHF TGTGCCAGCAGACAGGGTTTGAATTCACCCCTCCACTTT
TRBJ2-4 NA 16 NA TRBV6-1 CASSGASTGTQNIQYF TGTGCCAGCAGTGGAGCAAGTACCGGGACTCAAAACATTCAGTACTTC
TRBJ1-6 NA 14 NA TRBV4-3 CASSPHLGGSPLHF TGCGCCAGCAGCCCCCACCTCGGAGGCTCACCCCTCCACTTT
TRBJ1-1 TRBD1 12 NA TRBV30 CAWARGRTEAFF TGTGCCTGGGCCAGGGGGCGGACTGAAGCTTTCTTT
TRBJ2-3 TRBD2 16 NA TRBV5-1 CASSLRAGLGTDTQYF TGCGCCAGCAGCTTGCGAGCGGGGTTGGGGACAGATACGCAGTATTTT